One sample yielded the 2 T cell receptor beta chains listed below, sequenced in a study of T cells in Graves' hyperthyroidism and ophthalmopathy. The source material, RNA transcripts, was used to amplify TCR beta CDR3 regions. Researchers ran a first-round RT-PCR on the TCR CDR3 using the HTBI primer set. TCRdb recomputed calls from the multiplex PCR reads with MiXCR, one row per CDR3 protein. The table includes 700,000 or so distinct CDR3 sequences, over 15% detected once. The sequenced sample consisted of blood. The source is a man younger than 35 with Graves' hyperthyroidism.

Only a few counts were recorded for this clonotype. The chain uses TRBV15 and TRBJ2-1; D gene ambiguous. The V end lost 1 base, the J end lost 3 bases, and 7 bases lay between the germline ends. The CDR3 loop spans 14 amino acids. Germline CDR1 is LNHNV and CDR2 is YYDKDF (reference sequence). The CDR3 nucleotides are TGTGCCACCAGCAGAGTTCGAGTCTACAATGAGCAGTTCTTC. Translated, it gives CATSRVRVYNEQFF.

This clonotype was found many times. The chain uses TRBV18 and TRBJ1-2, with a weak D call TRBD1 (5 bases). This CDR3 contains 13 residues. Germline CDR1 reads KGHSH; CDR2 reads LQKENI. V was clipped by 2 bases and J by 8 bases, with 12 bases between them. This chain's CDR3 is CASSPVAGNGYTF. In DNA form, the CDR3 reads TGTGCCAGCTCACCAGTCGCAGGGAACGGCTACACCTTC.